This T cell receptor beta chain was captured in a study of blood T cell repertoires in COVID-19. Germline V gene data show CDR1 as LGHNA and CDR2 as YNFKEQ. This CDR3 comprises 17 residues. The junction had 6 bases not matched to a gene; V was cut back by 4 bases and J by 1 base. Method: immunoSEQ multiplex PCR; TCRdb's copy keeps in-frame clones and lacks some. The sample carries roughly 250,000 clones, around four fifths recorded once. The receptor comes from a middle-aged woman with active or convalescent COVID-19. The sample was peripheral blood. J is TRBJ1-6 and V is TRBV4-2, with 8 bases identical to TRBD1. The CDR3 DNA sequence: TGTGCCAGCAGCCTAACGCAGGGGGCTTCCTATAATTCACCCCTCCACTTT. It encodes CASSLTQGASYNSPLHF.